This entry is about one T cell receptor beta chain. Its antigen is still unknown. Base qualities are not provided; no much larger clone lies one nucleotide away. From the germline V gene, CDR1 is MDHEN and CDR2 is SYDVKM. The CDR3 numbers 13 residues from cysteine through phenylalanine. Only the CDR3 region is kept as DNA, spanning 39 bases read in frame from base 1. Between the V and J ends, shortened by 6 bases and 1 base respectively, the junction contains 9 bases. The data stem from a study of cytomegalovirus exposure and HLA in healthy donors (dated by TCRdb to 2017 to 2019). With respect to the entire study: An earlier analysis of roughly 610 of the donors reported under 300 Gb of sequence data and 100 million to 120 million unique TCR beta sequences obtained from around 190 million T cells. About 300 gigabases of sequencing data and some 85 million unique TCR sequences were included in an early release covering several hundred HLA-typed donors. The genetic ancestry cluster associated with self-reported Caucasian donors included 81% of the roughly 410 genotyped donors. The aim of the study was to test whether cataloging public T cell receptors could identify signatures of past pathogen exposure. Using immunosequencing, the study profiled T cell repertoires from about 620 subjects and related those repertoires to cytomegalovirus serostatus. A separate validation cohort of 100 to 150 different subjects was used in addition to the approximately 670-subject first cohort. The study combined high-throughput TCR immunosequencing, statistical association of individual TCRs with disease status, and machine learning to predict cytomegalovirus infection status. A later analysis re-examined previously published TCR beta repertoires from more than 650 donors and added high-resolution HLA genotyping to investigate patterns of TCR occurrence. Rather than drawing on any new phenotypic data, the later analysis identified candidate immune exposures from TCR beta sequences and the way those sequences occurred across donors. An earlier analysis of nearly 600 of the donors applied high-throughput TCR beta sequencing to assess whether each TCR beta V gene segment acted as functional or pseudogenic. Donor age, sex, ethnicity and CMV serostatus were compiled alongside the repertoire data. In a later genetic analysis, genome-wide SNP genotypes for about three fifths of the roughly 670 donors were used, and that subset was treated as a discovery cohort. All discovery cohort repertoires had been generated on a single sequencing platform. HLA typing covered class I and class II loci at four-digit resolution. Typing coverage varied by locus: about 629-640 donors for A, B, C, DRB1 and DQB1; 522 for DQA1; 600 to 610 for DPA1; 400 to 480 for DPB1. Because of strong linkage in the cohort, roughly five DR-DQ haplotypes were treated as single units for association and clustering. On average, 235,054 unique TCR beta nucleotide sequences were sequenced per donor among about 400 genotyped donors of the cohort, with 15% to 20% of those sequences being non-productive. The research as a whole found: A later analysis found that TCR association rates varied across HLA loci, with DRB1 alleles showing the most associated TCRs and HLA-C alleles the fewest. At a false discovery rate of 0.05, a later analysis linked 16,000 or so TCR beta sequences to specific HLA alleles. A further reported finding was that TCR beta sequences accurately predicted the HLA-A and HLA-B alleles for most subjects in the first cohort. The 87-base-pair reads could not distinguish some IMGT-functional V segments, including TRBV6-2 and TRBV6-3, so those segments were excluded. According to a later analysis, most CMV-associated TCR beta chains appeared to be HLA-restricted, and the HLA associations seemed to be driven largely by CMV exposure. Because some donors lacked HLA typing at each locus, the association tests relied only on the typed subset. Immune exposure information for the cohort was limited to CMV serostatus. The authors suggested that the approach could potentially be generalized to other disease states and immunological phenotypes. A later analysis reported that several top co-occurrence clusters appeared linked to parvovirus B19, influenza, CMV and Epstein-Barr virus. Presence/absence analyses assumed roughly uniform sequencing depth across donors, an assumption that may not hold. The classifier was reported to diagnose cytomegalovirus status with high specificity and sensitivity in both the original and validation cohorts. The study listed around 160 TCR beta chains as associated with cytomegalovirus. When HLA alleles, especially DR and DQ, strongly co-occurred, attributing TCR associations to individual alleles was difficult. Most TCR sequences were observed very rarely across donors, whereas some public TCRs were present in many individuals. A cluster of highly shared sequence variants was judged likely to be a technical artifact of the sequencing pipeline. In a later analysis, HLA-associated TCR beta chains showed more clonal expansion and lower generation probabilities than non-associated chains that were equally common. Correlated functional status among segregating V segments might reflect linkage disequilibrium, but an unknown experimental factor could not be ruled out. About 15 rarely observed V segments, including chromosome 9 orphons, were excluded from the earlier analysis of a few hundred of the donors because counts were too low. Only TCR beta chains were sequenced in this cohort, and the absence of alpha or paired-chain data limited detectable features. In an earlier analysis of fewer than 750 of the donors, most TCR beta V segments were observed in productive rearrangements about 87% or about 30% of the time, broadly matching IMGT annotations. In a later genetic analysis, a missense DCLRE1C variant was associated with V-gene and J-gene trimming of TCR beta chains, and the association was replicated in an independent cohort. A later genetic analysis reported fewer N-insertions in productive TCRs among donors in an Asian-associated ancestry cluster than the roughly 690-donor mean. In vitro tests confirmed that a few of the cytomegalovirus-associated TCR beta chains recognize cytomegalovirus antigens.

In total, over 600 healthy bone marrow donors made up the cohort. At the time of sampling, every cohort member was nominally healthy, though immune exposures that went unrecorded were likely present. The donor tested CMV seropositive, placing the donor among the roughly 270 seropositive members of the cohort. Every donor gave a peripheral blood sample, and the peripheral blood mononuclear cells from that sample were used for TCR beta sequencing. Genomic DNA extraction from the blood cell samples was performed with the Qiagen DNeasy Blood Extraction Kit. To prepare the library, the immunoSEQ multiplex PCR assay was applied. The multiplex PCR relied on a mix of 60 forward primers for TCR Vbeta segments and 13 reverse primers for TCR Jbeta segments. Amplification of the CDR3 region of rearranged TCR beta genes was performed with a multiplex PCR assay on genomic DNA. The Illumina HiSeq System was used to sequence the amplified TCR beta libraries as 87-base-pair reads. In the authors' own workflow: A later analysis tallied roughly 76 million unique TCR beta chains across the 666 repertoires, and approximately 12 million of those chains were shared by two or more donors. To remove PCR and sequencing errors, raw reads were error-corrected and collapsed into unique sequences using a nearest-neighbor algorithm that merged closely related sequences. CDR3 sequences were aligned to IMGT reference sequences to assign V, D and J gene segments. Each retained sequence needed at least a six-nucleotide match to both a V gene segment and a J gene segment. A rearrangement counted as productive if the CDR3 had no stop codons and remained in frame with V and J, and every other rearrangement counted as non-productive. CDR3 was defined according to IMGT convention as the region running from the second conserved V-encoded cysteine to the conserved J-encoded phenylalanine. In an earlier analysis of more than 550 of the donors, sequences lacking an unambiguous match to a single V gene segment were excluded. In an earlier analysis of 587 of the donors, a V segment was called functional when productive rearrangements were above 56.7%, and segregating when the standard deviation between donors exceeded 5%. A statistical classification framework was built for diagnosing cytomegalovirus status from the catalog of TCR beta chain sequences. A later analysis assigned V and J genes by comparing TCR nucleotide sequences with IMGT/GENE-DB human TR gene sequences. The TCRdist pipeline was used in a later analysis to assign CDR3 sequences and most-parsimonious VDJ recombination scenarios. In a later analysis, each TCR beta chain was defined by its CDR3 amino acid sequence together with its V-gene family, and reads without a unique V-gene family were excluded. In a later analysis, approximately 590 highly shared, low-generation-probability nucleotide sequences were removed to address suspected cross-contamination and a sequencing artifact. In a later analysis, a clonal expansion index for each public chain was calculated from normalized within-repertoire ranks of inferred template counts. In a later analysis, generation probabilities were computed using a VDJ recombination model fitted to out-of-frame rearrangements, and the results were checked against IGoR. Hypergeometric tests were used in a later analysis to score TCR-TCR, TCR-HLA and TCR-CMV co-occurrence, with a repertoire-size bias correction applied to the TCR pairs. To estimate false discovery rates, a later analysis permuted the HLA or CMV assignments 20 times. A later analysis grouped co-occurring TCRs with DBSCAN, adding TCRdist sequence similarity when clustering within HLA-allele-positive subsets. Repertoires with fewer than 30,000 or more than 120,000 public chains, plus five repertoires with anomalous nucleotide sharing, were excluded from co-occurrence clustering. The source is immuneACCESS, and TCRdb retained only in-frame sequences with V and J called. Part of the clones is not carried over; for the studies checked, unresolved V genes explain less than half of this, and the remainder is unexplained. V and J calls and clone size are as listed in that table; D and trimming were resolved from the DNA. The sample contains around 150,000 clones, almost 85% of them found a single time. The ten largest clones add up to approximately 1.3% of the sample.

The clonotype was recovered from a man between 25 and 39 years old in good health and CMV-seropositive. Sequencing input: PBMCs. The chain is made from TRBV28 and TRBJ1-1; the D gene is unclear. The DNA sequence is given as TGTGCCAGCAGAAGAGGAGAGAACACTGAAGCTTTCTTT. Its protein reads: CASRRGENTEAFF.